What follows describes a single T cell receptor beta chain. Its specificity is not known. These data come from a study of shared clonotypes between healthy human individuals. Study as a whole: Three plates each covered CD4 naive and memory; CD8 naive two, CD8 memory one.

Germline V gene sequence: CDR1 MNHEY, CDR2 SMNVEV (reference sequence). Between the trimmed V and J ends, which lost 1 base and 8 bases, there was a span of 14 bases. The CDR3 has 15 residues. Notes on the study in general: Naive CD4 clonotypes overlapped across a few donors at 4.5% to 5.5%.

As handled by the study authors: Owing to the provision of junction-only sequences devoid of quality scores by immunoSEQ, filtering differed. Produced via immunoSEQ multiplex PCR; TCRdb's table is partial and in-frame only. V, J and clone size are those of that table, while D and trimming were read from the DNA. Of roughly 1,500,000 clones in the sample, just under 99% were seen once. The V and J genes are TRBV27 and TRBJ2-2; D gene uncertain. This receptor was taken from a man aged 25 to 40 in good health. The sequencing sample was made of naive CD4+ T cells sorted from blood. Subset: CD45RA+ positively selected. DNA of the CDR3: TGTGCCAGCAGTTTATTGGGGTCCGATTTTGGGGAGCTGTTTTTT. Protein sequence: CASSLLGSDFGELFF.